Listed below are T cell receptor beta chains from one sample, sequenced in a study of response to subunit inactivated influenza vaccine. One entry per CDR3 protein results from TCRdb running MiXCR on the RT-PCR reads. The sample records about 480,000 distinct CDR3 sequences, 10% to 15% being singletons. Sequenced here: PBMCs from blood, sampled roughly 47 days after vaccination. These receptor sequences come from a man aged 50 to 60 who received an inactivated influenza vaccine. Both conserved end residues are trimmed from each CDR3. Fields, in order: V gene, J gene, CDR3 protein.

>TRBV5-6|TRBJ1-5
ASSLPALGGQPQH
>TRBV12-3/TRBV12-4|TRBJ2-3
ASRELAGGTDTQY
>TRBV12-3/TRBV12-4|TRBJ1-2
ASSFGGLPNYGYT
>TRBV7-2|TRBJ2-7
ASSSASTVSYEQY
>TRBV29-1|TRBJ1-5
SVGEYSNQPQH
>TRBV7-2|TRBJ2-3
ASSTGGHDTQY
>TRBV12-3/TRBV12-4|TRBJ1-5
ASSLGESRDQPQH
>TRBV2|TRBJ2-3
ASNRIGQPSTDTQY
>TRBV6-5|TRBJ1-2
ASSYGAGGARGYT
>TRBV4-2|TRBJ2-1
ASSQFGGTTYNEQF
>TRBV12-3/TRBV12-4|TRBJ2-7
ATGTSGSNEQY
>TRBV29-1|TRBJ2-3
SVGSGAPGTDTQY
>TRBV29-1|TRBJ2-7
SALAGSSYEQY
>TRBV20-1|TRBJ2-7
SASRIRDSYEQY
>TRBV20-1|TRBJ1-1
SAIRDRGLSEAF
>TRBV29-1|TRBJ1-5
SVANSPNGNQPQH
>TRBV29-1|TRBJ2-5
SAEGGRMETQY